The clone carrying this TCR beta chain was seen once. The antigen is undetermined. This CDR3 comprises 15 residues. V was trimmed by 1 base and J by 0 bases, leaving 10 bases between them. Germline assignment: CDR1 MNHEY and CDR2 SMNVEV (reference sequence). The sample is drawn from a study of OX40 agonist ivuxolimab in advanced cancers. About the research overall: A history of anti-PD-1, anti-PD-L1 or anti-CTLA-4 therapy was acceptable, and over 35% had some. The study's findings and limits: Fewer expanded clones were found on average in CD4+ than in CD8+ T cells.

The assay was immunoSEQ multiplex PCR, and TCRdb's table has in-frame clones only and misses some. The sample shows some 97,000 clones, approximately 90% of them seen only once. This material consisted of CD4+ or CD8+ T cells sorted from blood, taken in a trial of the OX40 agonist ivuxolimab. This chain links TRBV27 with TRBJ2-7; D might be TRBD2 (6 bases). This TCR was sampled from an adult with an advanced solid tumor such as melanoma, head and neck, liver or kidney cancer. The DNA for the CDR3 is TGTGCCAGCAGTTTATACGGAGGGCTCTCCTACGAGCAGTACTTC. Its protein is CASSLYGGLSYEQYF.